This entry concerns a single T cell receptor (beta chain). The target of this receptor is not known. For every CD8+ T cell subset, around 300,000 cells were flow-sorted straight into RLT lysis buffer, and each subset was sorted in triplicate. Naive CD8+ T cells were defined stringently as CD45RO-CCR7+CD27+CD95- to exclude memory contaminants. Standard density gradient centrifugation was used to isolate peripheral blood mononuclear cells from buffy coats. A FACSAria III was used to flow-sort naive CXCR3-negative and CXCR3-positive CD8+ T cells. Total RNA was extracted from sorted cells with an RNeasy Mini Kit. The data were obtained in a study of CXCR3-negative and CXCR3-positive naive CD8 T cells (dated by TCRdb to between 2018 and 2021). Some background on the complete study: Roughly 130 million TRB reads were obtained in total, roughly 1.5 +/- 0.3 million reads per library. Data from ten or so donors, pooled across two independent experiments, went into the diversity and physicochemical repertoire analyses. The TRBV-TRBJ cluster analysis covered naive subsets from roughly 5 donors and memory cells from 3 donors. The study at large found these results: Compared with CXCR3-negative naive cells, CXCR3-positive naive cells had TRB CDR3s with higher hydrophobicity (lower Kidera factor 4), lower energy, and higher strength and volume indices. CXCR3 expression partially decreased after cryopreservation, so most assays used freshly isolated PBMCs. TRBV-TRBJ usage was similar between naive CXCR3-negative and CXCR3-positive cells from the same donor, while memory cells showed distinct patterns. Comparably high repertoire diversity was found in both naive subsets, whereas much lower repertoire diversity was found in memory CD8+ T cells. Because surface CD5, which is linked to self-reactivity in mice, was comparable between the naive subsets, TCR interaction strength was also inferred from the physicochemical properties of TRB CDR3s.

The data were produced on a NextSeq 550. The Human TCR Profiling Kit (MiLaboratory) was used to make UMI-labeled 5' RACE TRB cDNA libraries. The full amount of extracted RNA was used for cDNA synthesis, and the full amount of resulting cDNA was used for PCR amplification. Libraries were prepared in parallel using an identical number of PCR cycles. For the original study's pipeline: With a requirement of at least two reads per UMI, MIGEC and MiXCR extracted about 49,000 +/- 11,000 unique UMI-labeled TRB cDNA molecules per library. An average of around 40,000 +/- 10,000 functional in-frame TRB CDR3 nucleotide clonotypes without stop codons was found per library. Diversity metrics, including normalized Shannon-Wiener and Chao1, were computed in VDJtools after downsampling to 5000 UMI-labeled TRB molecules per sample. VDJtools computed clonotype-size-weighted physicochemical properties of the central five CDR3 residues: interaction energy, strength, volume and Kidera factor 4. TCRdb reprocessed the reads, reporting each CDR3 protein sequence once and no DNA. These V and J calls rely on TCRdb rather than the paper's analysis. The table for this sample shows approximately 88,000 distinct CDR3 sequences. Over 1.5% of the sample goes to the ten largest clones.

From cysteine to phenylalanine, the CDR3 is 13 amino acids long. DNA for this receptor is not on file. The germline V gene specifies SQVTM as CDR1 and ANQGSEA as CDR2. Recombination joined TRBV29-1 with TRBJ2-7; TCRdb indicates TRBD2, and absent DNA this call remains unverified. Sequences were obtained from naive CXCR3- CD8+ T cells from blood. Taken with the paper, the label for cell subset or site translates to: CD45RO-CCR7+CD27+CD95- naive CD8+ T cells lacking CXCR3 (TNR3-). This clonotype originated in a human donor in good health. Some clones in this sample may be carry-over from other donors' samples. CDR3 loop: CSVVGGPNYEQYF.